These T cell receptor beta chains were read from a single sample in a study of OX40 agonist ivuxolimab in advanced cancers. Profiled with immunoSEQ multiplex PCR; TCRdb holds only in-frame clones, not every one. The table shows about 86,000 clones, with roughly 85% occurring only once. The specimen comprised CD4+ or CD8+ T cells sorted from blood, sampled in a trial of the OX40 agonist ivuxolimab. The receptors derive from an adult with an advanced solid tumor such as melanoma, head and neck, liver or kidney cancer. CDR3s include the opening cysteine and the closing phenylalanine or tryptophan. D genes are given only for firm matches. Expanded clones are given a class, and other clones once, few, many or no size at all.

D: TRBD2
length: 15
V: TRBV6-6
size: few
J: TRBJ2-7
DNA: TGTGCCAGCAGTTACCAGAGCGGGGGGGCCTACGAGCAGTACTTC
CDR3: CASSYQSGGAYEQYF

D: NA
length: 13
V: TRBV7-2
size: NA
J: TRBJ1-6
DNA: TGTGCCAGCAGCTTACAGTATAATTCACCCCTCCACTTT
CDR3: CASSLQYNSPLHF

D: NA
length: 14
V: TRBV6-1
size: NA
J: TRBJ2-1
DNA: TGTGCCAGCAGTGAAGCGCCTAGACCCAATGAGCAGTTCTTC
CDR3: CASSEAPRPNEQFF

D: NA
length: 15
V: TRBV11-2
size: once
J: TRBJ1-6
DNA: TGTGCCAGCAGCCAATCGACGGTTTTTAATTCACCCCTCCACTTT
CDR3: CASSQSTVFNSPLHF

D: TRBD2
length: 13
V: TRBV29-1
size: NA
J: TRBJ2-2
DNA: TGCAGCGTTGTTCTAGCGGGGGGAGGGGAGCTGTTTTTT
CDR3: CSVVLAGGGELFF

D: TRBD2
length: 14
V: TRBV10-3
size: few
J: TRBJ2-2
DNA: TGTGCCATCAGTGGGGACTATTCAAGCGGGGAGCTGTTTTTT
CDR3: CAISGDYSSGELFF

D: NA
length: 16
V: TRBV11-2
size: NA
J: TRBJ2-1
DNA: TGTGCCAGCAGCTTCGACCTATCGAGCTCCTACAATGAGCAGTTCTTC
CDR3: CASSFDLSSSYNEQFF

D: NA
length: 13
V: TRBV9
size: NA
J: TRBJ2-3
DNA: TGTGCCAGCAGCGTGCTAGGGACAGATACGCAGTATTTT
CDR3: CASSVLGTDTQYF

D: NA
length: 15
V: TRBV19
size: NA
J: TRBJ2-2
DNA: TGTGCCAGTAGTATTCGGGGGAGCCACACCGGGGAGCTGTTTTTT
CDR3: CASSIRGSHTGELFF

D: TRBD2
length: 15
V: TRBV4-1
size: NA
J: TRBJ2-1
DNA: TGCGCCAGCAGCTGGACTAGCGGGATCTACAATGAGCAGTTCTTC
CDR3: CASSWTSGIYNEQFF

D: NA
length: 17
V: TRBV7-9
size: NA
J: TRBJ2-7
DNA: TGTGCCAGCAGCTTATGGGGGGGTCAGGGGTCTTCCTACGAGCAGTACTTC
CDR3: CASSLWGGQGSSYEQYF

D: TRBD2
length: 17
V: TRBV19
size: NA
J: TRBJ2-5
DNA: TGTGCCAGCGCCGATAGCGGGGGGGCCGGCCATCGAGAGACCCAGTACTTC
CDR3: CASADSGGAGHRETQYF

D: NA
length: 16
V: TRBV7-2
size: NA
J: TRBJ1-4
DNA: TGTGCCAGCAGCTTACGGGGTACACTTCAGGGTGAAAAACTGTTTTTT
CDR3: CASSLRGTLQGEKLFF

D: TRBD2
length: 15
V: TRBV29-1
size: NA
J: TRBJ2-3
DNA: TGCAGCGCTCCCCCGGGGGAGGGCCGGGCAGATACGCAGTATTTT
CDR3: CSAPPGEGRADTQYF

D: NA
length: 14
V: TRBV5-1
size: NA
J: TRBJ2-5
DNA: TGCGCCAGCAGCGTATCCCGAAAGCTGGAGACCCAGTACTTC
CDR3: CASSVSRKLETQYF

D: NA
length: 16
V: TRBV27
size: NA
J: TRBJ2-7
DNA: TGTGCCAGCAGTTCCACCACTTCCCCATCGTCCTACGAGCAGTACTTC
CDR3: CASSSTTSPSSYEQYF